The T cell receptor (beta chain) described here comes from a study of preoperative IRX-2 immunotherapy in early breast cancer. The V end was cut by 0 bases, the J end by 6 bases, with 15 bases between. From germline, CDR1 is MGHRA and CDR2 YSYEKL. The CDR3 is 15 residues long. Treatment given: preoperative locoregional IRX-2 cytokine immunotherapy. The table came from immunoSEQ multiplex PCR; TCRdb's copy has only in-frame clones and leaves some out. The data hold 30,000 to 45,000 clones, with 75% to 85% observed a single time. This TCR was sampled from a human donor with breast cancer. This material consisted of lymph node tissue, taken after IRX-2 immunotherapy. The V gene is TRBV4-1, the J gene TRBJ2-7; perhaps TRBD1 as D (6 bases). The CDR3, as DNA: TGCGCCAGCAGCCAAGATACAACAGGGTTCAGCGAGCAGTACTTC. Translated: CASSQDTTGFSEQYF.